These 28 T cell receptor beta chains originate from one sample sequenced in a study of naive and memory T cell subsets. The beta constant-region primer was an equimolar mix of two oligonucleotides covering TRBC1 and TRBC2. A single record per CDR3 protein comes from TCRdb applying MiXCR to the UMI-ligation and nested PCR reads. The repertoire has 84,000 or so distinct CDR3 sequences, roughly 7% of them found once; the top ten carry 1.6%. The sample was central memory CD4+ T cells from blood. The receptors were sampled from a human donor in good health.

Here the CDR3 reads CASSLGLVNYEQYF. In nucleotides, the CDR3 is TGTGCCAGCAGTTTGGGACTGGTCAACTACGAGCAGTACTTC. J is TRBJ2-7 and V is TRBV6-2 or TRBV6-3, with D possibly matching TRBD2 (6 bases). The CDR3 spans 14 residues. CDR1 and CDR2 (germline): MNHEY, SVGEGT. Trimming stripped 4 bases from V and 3 bases from J, with 13 bases between.

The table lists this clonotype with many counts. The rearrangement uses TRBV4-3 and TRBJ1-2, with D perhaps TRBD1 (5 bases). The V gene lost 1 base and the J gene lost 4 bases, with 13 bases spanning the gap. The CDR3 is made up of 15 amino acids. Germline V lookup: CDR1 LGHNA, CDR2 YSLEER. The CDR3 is CASSQVAGTTYGYTF. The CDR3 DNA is TGCGCCAGCAGCCAAGTAGCAGGGACCACCTATGGCTACACCTTC.

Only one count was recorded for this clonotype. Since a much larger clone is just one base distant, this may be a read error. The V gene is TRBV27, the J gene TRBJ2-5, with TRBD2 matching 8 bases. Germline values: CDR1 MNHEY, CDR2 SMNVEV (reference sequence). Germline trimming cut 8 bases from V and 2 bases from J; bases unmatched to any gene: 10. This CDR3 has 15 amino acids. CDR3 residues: CASSDRGGQQETQYF. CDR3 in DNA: TGTGCCAGCTCGGATCGGGGGGGCCAGCAAGAGACCCAGTACTTC.

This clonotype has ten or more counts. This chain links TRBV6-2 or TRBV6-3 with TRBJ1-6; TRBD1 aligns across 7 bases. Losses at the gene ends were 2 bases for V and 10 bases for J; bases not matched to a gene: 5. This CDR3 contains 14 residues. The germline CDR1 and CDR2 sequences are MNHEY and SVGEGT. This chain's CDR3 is CASSYGDRASPLHF. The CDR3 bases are TGTGCCAGCAGTTACGGTGACAGGGCCTCACCCCTCCACTTT.

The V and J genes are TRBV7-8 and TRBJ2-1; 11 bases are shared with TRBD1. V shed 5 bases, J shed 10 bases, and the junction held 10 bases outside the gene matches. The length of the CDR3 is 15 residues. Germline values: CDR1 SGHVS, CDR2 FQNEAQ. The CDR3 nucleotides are TGTGCCAGCAGCAGAGGACAGGGGGCACAGCCGGAGCAGTTCTTC. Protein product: CASSRGQGAQPEQFF.

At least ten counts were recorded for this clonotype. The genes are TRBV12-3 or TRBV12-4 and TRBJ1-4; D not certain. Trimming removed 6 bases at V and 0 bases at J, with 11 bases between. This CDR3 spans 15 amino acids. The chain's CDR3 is CASSLPRATNEKLFF. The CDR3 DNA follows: TGTGCCAGCAGCCTCCCCCGGGCAACTAATGAAAAACTGTTTTTT.

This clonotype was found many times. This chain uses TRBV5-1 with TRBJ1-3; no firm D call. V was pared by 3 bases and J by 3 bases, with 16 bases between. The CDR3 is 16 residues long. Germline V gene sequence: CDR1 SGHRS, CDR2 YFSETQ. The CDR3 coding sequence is TGCGCCAGCAGCTCAGGACTCTCCTCGGGTGGAAACACCATATATTTT. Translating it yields CASSSGLSSGGNTIYF. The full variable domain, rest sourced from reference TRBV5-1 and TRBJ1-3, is KAGVTQTPRYLIKTRGQQVTLSCSPISGHRSVSWYQQTPGQGLQFLFEYFSETQRNKGNFPGRFSGRQFSNSRSEMNVSTLELGDSALYLCASSSGLSSGGNTIYFGEGSWLTVV.

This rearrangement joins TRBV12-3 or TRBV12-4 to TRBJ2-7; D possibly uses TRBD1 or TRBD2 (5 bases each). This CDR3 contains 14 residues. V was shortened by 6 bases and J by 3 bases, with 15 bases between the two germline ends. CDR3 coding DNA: TGTGCCAGCAGGAGAACGGGACGGAGCTACGAGCAGTACTTC. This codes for CASRRTGRSYEQYF.

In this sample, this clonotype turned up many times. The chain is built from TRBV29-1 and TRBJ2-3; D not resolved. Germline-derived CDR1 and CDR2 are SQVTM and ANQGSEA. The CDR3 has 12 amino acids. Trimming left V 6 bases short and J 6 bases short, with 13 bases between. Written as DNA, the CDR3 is TGCAGCGTGCGCTACCTCCTCGATACGCAGTATTTT. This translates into CSVRYLLDTQYF.

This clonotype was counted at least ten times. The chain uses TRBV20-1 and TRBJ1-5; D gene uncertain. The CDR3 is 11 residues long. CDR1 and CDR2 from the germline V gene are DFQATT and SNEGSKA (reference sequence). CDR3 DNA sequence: TGCACCGCGAATAGCAATCAGCCCCAGCATTTT. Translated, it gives CTANSNQPQHF.

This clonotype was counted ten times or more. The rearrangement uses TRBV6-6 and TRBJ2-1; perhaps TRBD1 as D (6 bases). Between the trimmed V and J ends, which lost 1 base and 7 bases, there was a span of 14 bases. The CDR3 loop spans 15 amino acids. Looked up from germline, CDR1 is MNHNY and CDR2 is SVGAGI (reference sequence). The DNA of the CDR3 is TGTGCCAGCAGTTACTGGGGGCAGCCTCCTAATGAGCAGTTCTTC. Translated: CASSYWGQPPNEQFF.

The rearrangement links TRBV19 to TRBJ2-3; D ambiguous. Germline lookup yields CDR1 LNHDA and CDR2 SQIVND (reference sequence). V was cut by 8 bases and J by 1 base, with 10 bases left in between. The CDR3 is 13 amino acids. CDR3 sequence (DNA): TGTGCCAGTCGCGTCTCGGGCACAGATACGCAGTATTTT. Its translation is CASRVSGTDTQYF.

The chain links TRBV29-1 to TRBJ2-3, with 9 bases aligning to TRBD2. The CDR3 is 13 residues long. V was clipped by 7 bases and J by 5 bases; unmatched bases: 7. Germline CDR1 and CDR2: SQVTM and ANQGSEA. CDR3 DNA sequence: TGCAGCGGTGGCGGGGGGGAAATAGATACGCAGTATTTT. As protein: CSGGGGEIDTQYF.

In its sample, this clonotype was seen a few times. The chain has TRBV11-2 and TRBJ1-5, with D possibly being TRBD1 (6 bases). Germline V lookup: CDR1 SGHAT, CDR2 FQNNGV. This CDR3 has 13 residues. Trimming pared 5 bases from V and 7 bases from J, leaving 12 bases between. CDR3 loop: CASSAQGGQPQHF. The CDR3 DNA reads TGTGCCAGCAGCGCACAGGGAGGGCAGCCCCAGCATTTT.

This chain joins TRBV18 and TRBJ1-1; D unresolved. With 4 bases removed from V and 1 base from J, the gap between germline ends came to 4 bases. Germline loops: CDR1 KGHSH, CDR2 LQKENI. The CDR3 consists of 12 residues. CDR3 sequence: CASSRSNTEAFF. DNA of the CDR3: TGTGCCAGCTCACGATCGAACACTGAAGCTTTCTTT.

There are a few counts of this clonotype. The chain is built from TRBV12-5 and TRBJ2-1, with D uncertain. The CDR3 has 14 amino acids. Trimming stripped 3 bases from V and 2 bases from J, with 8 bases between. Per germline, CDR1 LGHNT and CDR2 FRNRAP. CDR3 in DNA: TGTGCTAGTGGTTTTTCCACGACCTACAATGAGCAGTTCTTC. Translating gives CASGFSTTYNEQFF. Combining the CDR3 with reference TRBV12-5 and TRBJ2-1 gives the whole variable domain DARVTQTPRHKVTEMGQEVTMRCQPILGHNTVFWYRQTMMQGLELLAYFRNRAPLDDSGMPKDRFSAEMPDATLATLKIQPSEPRDSAVYFCASGFSTTYNEQFFGPGTRLTVL.

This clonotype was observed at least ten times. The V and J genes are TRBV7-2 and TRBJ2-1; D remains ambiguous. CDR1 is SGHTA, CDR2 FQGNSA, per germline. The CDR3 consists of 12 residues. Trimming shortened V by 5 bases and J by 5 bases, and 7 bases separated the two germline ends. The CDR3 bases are TGTGCCAGCAGCGTCCCCCACAATGAGCAGTTCTTC. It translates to CASSVPHNEQFF.

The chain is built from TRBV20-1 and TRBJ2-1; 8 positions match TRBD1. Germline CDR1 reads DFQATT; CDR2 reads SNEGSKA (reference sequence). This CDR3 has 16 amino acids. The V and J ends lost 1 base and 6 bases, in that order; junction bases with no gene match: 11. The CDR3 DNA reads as TGCAGTGCTAGAGGTGTAAGGACAGGGAACGTCAATGAGCAGTTCTTC. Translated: CSARGVRTGNVNEQFF.

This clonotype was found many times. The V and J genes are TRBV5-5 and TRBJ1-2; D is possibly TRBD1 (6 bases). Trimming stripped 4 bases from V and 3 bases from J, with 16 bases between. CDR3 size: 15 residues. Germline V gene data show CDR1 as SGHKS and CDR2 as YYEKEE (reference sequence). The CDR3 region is CASSRLGGQDYGYTF. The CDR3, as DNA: TGTGCCAGCAGCCGGTTGGGGGGGCAGGACTATGGCTACACCTTC.

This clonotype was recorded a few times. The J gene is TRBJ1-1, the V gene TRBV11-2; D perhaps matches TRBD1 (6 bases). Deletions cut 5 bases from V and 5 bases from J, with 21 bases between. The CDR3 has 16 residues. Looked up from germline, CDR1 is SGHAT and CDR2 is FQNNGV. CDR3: CASSPRAGAGRTEAFF. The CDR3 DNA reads TGTGCCAGCAGCCCAAGAGCAGGGGCGGGAAGGACTGAAGCTTTCTTT.

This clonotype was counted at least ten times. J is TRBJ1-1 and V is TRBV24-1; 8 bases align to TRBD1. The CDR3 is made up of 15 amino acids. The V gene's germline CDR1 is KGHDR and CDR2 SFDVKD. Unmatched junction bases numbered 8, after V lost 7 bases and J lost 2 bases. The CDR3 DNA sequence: TGTGCCACCAGGGCCCGACAGGGGACTAACACTGAAGCTTTCTTT. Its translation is CATRARQGTNTEAFF.

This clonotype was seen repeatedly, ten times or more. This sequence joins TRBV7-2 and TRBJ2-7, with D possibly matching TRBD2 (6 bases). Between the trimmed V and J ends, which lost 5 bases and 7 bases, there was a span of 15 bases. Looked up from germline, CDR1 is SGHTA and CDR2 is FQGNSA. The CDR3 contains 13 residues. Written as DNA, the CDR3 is TGTGCCAGCAGCGGGGGGTGGGGCCTTGAGCAGTACTTC. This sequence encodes CASSGGWGLEQYF. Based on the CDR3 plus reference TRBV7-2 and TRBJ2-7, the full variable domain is GAGVSQSPSNKVTEKGKDVELRCDPISGHTALYWYRQSLGQGLEFLIYFQGNSAPDKSGLPSDRFSAERTGGSVSTLTIQRTQQEDSAVYLCASSGGWGLEQYFGPGTRLTVT.

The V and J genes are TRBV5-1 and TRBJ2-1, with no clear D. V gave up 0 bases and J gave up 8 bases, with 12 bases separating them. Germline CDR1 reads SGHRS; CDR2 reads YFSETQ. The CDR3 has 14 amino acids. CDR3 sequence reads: CASSLGSFSDEQFF. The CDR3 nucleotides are TGCGCCAGCAGCTTGGGATCATTTTCGGATGAGCAGTTCTTC.

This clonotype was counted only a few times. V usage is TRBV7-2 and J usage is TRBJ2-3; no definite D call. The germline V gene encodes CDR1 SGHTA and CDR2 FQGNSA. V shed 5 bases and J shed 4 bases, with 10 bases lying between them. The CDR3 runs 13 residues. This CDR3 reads CASSTQYADTQYF. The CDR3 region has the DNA TGTGCCAGCAGCACTCAATACGCAGATACGCAGTATTTT.

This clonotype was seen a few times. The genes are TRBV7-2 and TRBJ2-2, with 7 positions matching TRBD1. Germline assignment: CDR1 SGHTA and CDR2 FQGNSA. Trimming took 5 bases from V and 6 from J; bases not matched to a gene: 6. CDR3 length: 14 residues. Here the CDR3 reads CASSPRQGAGELFF. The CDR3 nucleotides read TGTGCCAGCAGCCCACGACAGGGCGCCGGGGAGCTGTTTTTT.

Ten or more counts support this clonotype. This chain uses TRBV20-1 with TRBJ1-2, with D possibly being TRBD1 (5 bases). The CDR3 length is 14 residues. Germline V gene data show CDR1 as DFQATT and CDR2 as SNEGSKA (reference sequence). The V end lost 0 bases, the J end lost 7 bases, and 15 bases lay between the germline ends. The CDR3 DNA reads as TGCAGTGCTAGAGAACGGGGACTTATCGGTGGCTACACCTTC. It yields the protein CSARERGLIGGYTF.

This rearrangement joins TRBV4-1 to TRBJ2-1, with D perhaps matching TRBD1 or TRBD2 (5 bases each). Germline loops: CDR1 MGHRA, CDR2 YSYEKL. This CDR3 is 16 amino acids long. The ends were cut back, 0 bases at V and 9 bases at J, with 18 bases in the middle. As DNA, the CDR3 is TGCGCCAGCAGCCAAGAGCCAAGTAGAGGGGATATTGAGCAGTTCTTC. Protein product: CASSQEPSRGDIEQFF.

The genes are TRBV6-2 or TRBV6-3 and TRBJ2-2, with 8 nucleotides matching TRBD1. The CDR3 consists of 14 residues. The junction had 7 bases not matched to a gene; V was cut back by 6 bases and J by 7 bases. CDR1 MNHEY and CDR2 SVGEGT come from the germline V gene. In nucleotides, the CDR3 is TGTGCCAGCAGCCCCGACAGGGGTCGCGGGGAGCTGTTTTTT. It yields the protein CASSPDRGRGELFF.